This T cell receptor (beta chain) appears in the sequencing data of a study of shared clonotypes between healthy human individuals. Study conclusions and caveats: There were few donors, and this limited the genetic and exposure-history diversity represented. Naive subsets tended to show greater estimated richness than memory subsets. Clonotype sharing across several donors was observed for about 5.5% of naive CD4 clonotypes.

Every donor, a Caucasian adult, lived in Nashville, Tennessee. This CDR3 contains 16 residues. In germline, CDR1 is MNHNY, CDR2 SVGAGI (reference sequence). Libraries were prepared by immunoSEQ multiplex PCR; TCRdb keeps only in-frame clonotypes and omits some of them. The data show about a million clones, around 76% seen once. Note on this clone: Antigen unknown. Germline and junction disagree at one end, which may indicate a read error.

This sequence was found in a man younger than 35 in good health. Source material: memory CD4+ T cells sorted from blood. Specified subset: CD45RA-negative fraction. The rearrangement joins TRBV6-6 to TRBJ2-3, with 7 positions matching TRBD1. The CDR3, as DNA: TGTACCAGCAGAAACGACAGGGTGGGTGGCACAGATACGCAGTATTTT. Translation: CTSRNDRVGGTDTQYF.